These T cell receptor beta chains were read from a single sample in a study of blood T cells in healthy people across ages. TCRdb used MiXCR to reprocess the 5' RACE reads, holding one entry per CDR3 protein. The profile covers roughly 830,000 distinct CDR3 sequences, with 62% appearing a single time and about a quarter taken by the ten largest. Input material: blood. The receptors come from a man in his thirties or forties in good health. Each CDR3 is given with its conserved first and last residue. Fields, in order: clone size, D gene, J gene, V gene, CDR3 DNA, CDR3 protein. The D gene is left open where the match is weak. The listing skips clone size in some rows; elsewhere it reads once, few, many or a size class.

- | - | TRBJ1-5 | TRBV2 | TGTGCCAGCAGCGGAGGGAGAGGGGGCAATCAGCCCCAGCATTTT | CASSGGRGGNQPQHF
- | - | TRBJ2-7 | TRBV20-1 | TGCAGTGCTAGAGACAGGGGGGGCGAGCAGTACTTC | CSARDRGGEQYF
- | TRBD1 | TRBJ2-2 | TRBV6-5 | TGTGCCAGCAGTTACGGGGACAGAGCGAGCACCGGGGAGCTGTTTTTT | CASSYGDRASTGELFF
- | - | TRBJ1-2 | TRBV29-1 | TGCAGCGTGGGGGGCGGGGACGACTATGGCTACACCTTC | CSVGGGDDYGYTF
once | - | TRBJ2-4 | TRBV5-1 | TGCGCCAGCAGCTCAGATGGGCTGGCCAAAAACATTCAGTACTTC | CASSSDGLAKNIQYF
- | - | TRBJ2-3 | TRBV7-8 | TGTGCCAGCAGCTTAGTGGCGGGACCCTCCACCTACACAGATACGCAGTATTTT | CASSLVAGPSTYTDTQYF
few | TRBD1 | TRBJ2-7 | TRBV9 | TGTGCCAGCAGCGCAAACCCCGCCGGGACAGGGATATTACACGAGCAGTACTTC | CASSANPAGTGILHEQYF
- | TRBD1 | TRBJ2-5 | TRBV6-1 | TGTGCCAGCATACAGGGGATTGAAGAGACCCAGTACTTC | CASIQGIEETQYF
- | TRBD1 | TRBJ2-1 | TRBV4-1 | TGCGCCAGCAGCCAAAGGACAGGGTCATACTACAATGAGCAGTTCTTC | CASSQRTGSYYNEQFF
few | TRBD1 | TRBJ2-5 | TRBV3-1 | TGTGCCAGCAGCGCCGGGACAGCGCTTAGAGAGACCCAGTACTTC | CASSAGTALRETQYF
- | - | TRBJ1-1 | TRBV11-3 | TGTGCCAGCAGCGCGCCCAGGAGAACTGAAGCTTTCTTT | CASSAPRRTEAFF
few | - | TRBJ1-2 | TRBV2 | TGTGCCAGCAGTGAAGAGGGTGGCTACACCTTC | CASSEEGGYTF
- | TRBD2 | TRBJ2-3 | TRBV5-1 | TGCGCCAGCAGCTACGGGACTAGGGGCGGCACAGATACGCAGTATTTT | CASSYGTRGGTDTQYF
- | - | TRBJ2-5 | TRBV7-2 | TGTGCCAGCAGCTTGGTGAGAAGAGGGGAGACCCAGTACTTC | CASSLVRRGETQYF
- | TRBD2 | TRBJ2-1 | TRBV7-9 | TGTGCCAGCAGCTCCGGACTAGCGGGGGTAGTCTACAATGAGCAGTTCTTC | CASSSGLAGVVYNEQFF
few | - | TRBJ2-4 | TRBV5-1 | TGCGCCAGCAGCTTGGACAGGGAAGAGCAGTACTTC | CASSLDREEQYF
- | - | TRBJ1-4 | TRBV7-9 | TGTGCCAGCAGCTTAGCCAGGGAGTTAGAAGAAAAACTGTTTTTT | CASSLARELEEKLFF
- | - | TRBJ2-2 | TRBV12-3/TRBV12-4 | TGTGCCAGCAGTTTGGGACCGCCAGGCACCGGGGAGCTGTTTTTT | CASSLGPPGTGELFF
- | - | TRBJ1-2 | TRBV20-1 | TGCAGTGCTAGGGAACAGATAGGGGCCTATGGCTACACCTTC | CSAREQIGAYGYTF
few | TRBD1 | TRBJ2-1 | TRBV5-1 | TGCGCCAGCAGCCCAACAGGGGACTCCTACAATGAGCAGTTCTTC | CASSPTGDSYNEQFF
- | - | TRBJ2-5 | TRBV4-2 | TGTGCCAGCAGCCAAGGACAGGTTGAGCTGCGAGAGACCCAGTACTTC | CASSQGQVELRETQYF
- | - | TRBJ2-1 | TRBV29-1 | TGCAGCGTTGCTGCTGGGAATGAGCAGTTCTTC | CSVAAGNEQFF
- | TRBD2 | TRBJ2-3 | TRBV7-2 | TGTGCCAGCAGCACTAGACGAACTAGCGGCACAGATACGCAGTATTTT | CASSTRRTSGTDTQYF
few | - | TRBJ2-6 | TRBV6-6 | TGTGCCAGCAGAGAAACAGGGCGTGGGGCCAACGTCCTGACTTTC | CASRETGRGANVLTF
few | - | TRBJ2-1 | TRBV29-1 | TGCAGCGTTGGGCAGGGAGGTAGGAATGAGCAGTTCTTC | CSVGQGGRNEQFF
- | - | TRBJ2-5 | TRBV7-2 | TGTGCCAGCAGCTTAGTTTCCGGGGACGGGAAGACCCAGTACTTC | CASSLVSGDGKTQYF
few | - | TRBJ1-2 | TRBV29-1 | TGCAGCGTTCGCAGAACGGGAACCTATGGCTACACCTTC | CSVRRTGTYGYTF
- | TRBD2 | TRBJ2-7 | TRBV29-1 | TGCAGCGTGCTCATAGCGGGGGCTCGCGAGCAGTACTTC | CSVLIAGAREQYF
- | - | TRBJ2-1 | TRBV12-3/TRBV12-4 | TGTGCCAGCAGATCTTTGGGGGGGGGCCTATACAATGAGCAGTTCTTC | CASRSLGGGLYNEQFF
once | - | TRBJ2-7 | TRBV6-2/TRBV6-3 | TGTGCCAGCAGTTACCCCACAGTTACCTACGAGCAGTACTTC | CASSYPTVTYEQYF
once | - | TRBJ2-1 | TRBV29-1 | TGCAGCGTTGCATCCGGGGCCAGCTCCTACAATGAGCAGTTCTTC | CSVASGASSYNEQFF
few | - | TRBJ2-5 | TRBV7-2 | TGTGCCAGCAGCGGTACTAGTGCCCAAGAGACCCAGTACTTC | CASSGTSAQETQYF
few | TRBD1 | TRBJ1-5 | TRBV20-1 | TGCAGTGCTAGAGATCCGGGACAGGGGGCCCGATATAGCAATCAGCCCCAGCATTTT | CSARDPGQGARYSNQPQHF
- | - | TRBJ1-2 | TRBV20-1 | TGCAGTGCTAGAAAAGGACAGAACTATGGCTACACCTTC | CSARKGQNYGYTF
- | - | TRBJ2-3 | TRBV5-1 | TGCGCCTGCAGCCTGACCTCACGCGCCTTTGCCGATACGCAGTATTTT | CACSLTSRAFADTQYF
few | TRBD1 | TRBJ1-2 | TRBV20-1 | TGCAGTGCTCCTAGACAGGGGGCGAGTAACTATGGCTACACCTTC | CSAPRQGASNYGYTF
- | - | TRBJ2-2 | TRBV27 | TGTGCCAGCAGTTTATATTGGACAGTCAACACCGGGGAGCTGTTTTTT | CASSLYWTVNTGELFF
- | - | TRBJ1-5 | TRBV18 | TGTGCCAGCTCAGAGACCCGGGAGGAGCAGCCCCAGCATTTT | CASSETREEQPQHF
- | - | TRBJ2-2 | TRBV20-1 | TGCAGTGCTAGAGGCCTAGACACCGGGGAGCTGTTTTTT | CSARGLDTGELFF
- | - | TRBJ2-5 | TRBV6-5 | TGTGCCAGCAGTTACTCTGGGAATCCTAAGGGGGAGACCCAGTACTTC | CASSYSGNPKGETQYF
- | - | TRBJ2-1 | TRBV5-6 | TGTGCCAGCAGCTTGCACACCGTGAAGTTCTTC | CASSLHTVKFF
many | - | TRBJ1-2 | TRBV2 | TGTGCCAGCAGCAGGGTTTACGGCTACACCTTC | CASSRVYGYTF
once | TRBD1 | TRBJ2-2 | TRBV4-1 | TGCGCCAGCAGCCTAATTGACAGGGGCGTCACCGGGGAGCTGTTTTTT | CASSLIDRGVTGELFF
- | TRBD1 | TRBJ1-5 | TRBV5-6 | TGTGCCAGCAGCCGTACCGGGACAGGGCAATATAGCAATCAGCCCCAGCATTTT | CASSRTGTGQYSNQPQHF